One and the same sample provided the 13 T cell receptor beta chains below, sequenced in a study of cytomegalovirus exposure and HLA in healthy donors. With 60 Vbeta and 13 Jbeta primers, the PCR was carried out. The repertoire was sequenced with immunoSEQ multiplex PCR; TCRdb's copy has only in-frame clones and lacks some. The data contain 150,000 to 200,000 clones, roughly 82% of them seen just once; the ten biggest clones take up less than 1.6%. Sequenced sample: PBMCs. These TCRs come from a girl under 18 in good health and CMV-seropositive.

The V gene is TRBV5-1, the J gene TRBJ1-1; D gene ambiguous. Germline V gene lookup returns CDR1 SGHRS and CDR2 YFSETQ. V was clipped by 2 bases and J by 4 bases, with 12 bases between them. This CDR3 has 14 amino acids. Written as DNA, the CDR3 is TGCGCCAGCAGCTTACCCAATGTCGGCACTGAAGCTTTCTTT. This translates into CASSLPNVGTEAFF.

This chain joins TRBV27 and TRBJ2-7; D possibly corresponds to TRBD1 (6 bases). The CDR3 is 14 amino acids. Germline-derived CDR1 and CDR2 are MNHEY and SMNVEV (reference sequence). Deletions cut 8 bases from V and 4 bases from J, with 18 bases between. The DNA of the CDR3 is TGTGCCAGCGGTGTAGGTCAGGGGTTATACGAGCAGTACTTC. This sequence encodes CASGVGQGLYEQYF.

This chain connects TRBV15 to TRBJ2-7, with a weak D call TRBD1 (5 bases). V lost 3 bases to trimming and J lost 0 bases, with 12 bases between them. Germline V gives CDR1 LNHNV, CDR2 YYDKDF (reference sequence). The CDR3 covers 15 residues. The CDR3: CATSSTGQPSYEQYF. CDR3 DNA: TGTGCCACCAGCAGCACAGGTCAACCCTCCTACGAGCAGTACTTC. The full variable domain, its missing parts supplied by reference TRBV15 and TRBJ2-7, is DAMVIQNPRYQVTQFGKPVTLSCSQTLNHNVMYWYQQKSSQAPKLLFHYYDKDFNNEADTPDNFQSRRPNTSFCFLDIRSPGLGDTAMYLCATSSTGQPSYEQYFGPGTRLTVT.

This chain uses TRBV19 with TRBJ1-1; no clear D. V lost 8 bases, J lost 6 bases, and 16 bases lay in between. CDR1 is LNHDA and CDR2 is SQIVND in the germline V gene (reference sequence). The CDR3 extends over 13 amino acids. The CDR3 here is CASGRGPSSEAFF. The CDR3 DNA sequence: TGTGCCAGTGGACGAGGGCCGAGCTCTGAAGCTTTCTTT.

This chain uses TRBV28 with TRBJ2-1; 9 nucleotides match TRBD2. The trim removed 7 bases at V and 9 bases at J, leaving 16 bases unmatched. This CDR3 comprises 16 residues. Germline assignment: CDR1 MDHEN and CDR2 SYDVKM. The chain's CDR3 is CASKIKAGGGQGEQFF. The CDR3 DNA follows: TGTGCCAGCAAAATAAAAGCGGGAGGAGGTCAGGGTGAGCAGTTCTTC. The variable domain in full, completed from reference TRBV28 and TRBJ2-1, reads DVKVTQSSRYLVKRTGEKVFLECVQDMDHENMFWYRQDPGLGLRLIYFSYDVKMKEKGDIPEGYSVSREKKERFSLILESASTNQTSMYLCASKIKAGGGQGEQFFGPGTRLTVL.

The chain employs TRBV28 and TRBJ2-1; 7 bases agree with TRBD1. Germline V CDR1 and CDR2: MDHEN, SYDVKM. CDR3 length equals 16 residues. V shed 3 bases, J shed 2 bases, and the junction held 7 bases outside the gene matches. The CDR3 DNA follows: TGTGCCAGCAGTTTCGTAAAGGGGGCGCCCTACAATGAGCAGTTCTTC. Translating it yields CASSFVKGAPYNEQFF.

In nucleotides, the CDR3 is TGTGCCAGCAGTTTACGGCAGGGAACAAGAGAGCAGTTCTTC. Residues: CASSLRQGTREQFF. This sequence joins TRBV27 and TRBJ2-1; the D gene is possibly TRBD1 (5 bases). Trimming took 2 bases from V and 10 from J, leaving 15 bases between them. Looked up from germline, CDR1 is MNHEY and CDR2 is SMNVEV (reference sequence). The CDR3 spans 14 residues.

This clone was observed once. This chain links TRBV19 with TRBJ2-7, with a weak D call TRBD1 (5 bases). V lost 3 bases and J 4 bases, leaving 10 bases between the germline ends. The CDR3 is 13 residues long. Germline V gene lookup returns CDR1 LNHDA and CDR2 SQIVND (reference sequence). As DNA, the CDR3 is TGTGCCAGTAGTATTAACGGACATTACGAGCAGTACTTC. Its protein product is CASSINGHYEQYF.

The genes are TRBV25-1 and TRBJ2-1; 7 bases agree with TRBD1. The germline gives CDR1 MGHDK, CDR2 SYGVNS. This CDR3 is 14 amino acids long. The V and J ends lost 9 bases and 8 bases, in that order; junction bases with no gene match: 13. CDR3 bases: TGTGCCAGTCATCGACAGGGTCTTGAGGATGAGCAGTTCTTC. This translates into CASHRQGLEDEQFF.

This clone appeared a few times. The rearrangement links TRBV6-5 to TRBJ2-7, with TRBD1 matching over 7 bases. V was clipped by 5 bases and J by 3 bases; unmatched bases: 4. Germline V gene lookup returns CDR1 MNHEY and CDR2 SVGAGI. The CDR3 has 13 residues. The CDR3 coding sequence is TGTGCCAGCAGTCCGGGACAGTACTACGAGCAGTACTTC. Its protein product is CASSPGQYYEQYF.

The J gene is TRBJ2-7, the V gene TRBV28, with 8 bases identical to TRBD1. The CDR3 runs 15 residues. After removal of 3 bases from V and 0 bases from J, the junction contained 4 bases not matched to a gene. Germline CDR1 MDHEN, CDR2 SYDVKM. The CDR3 protein is CASSFIGTGSYEQYF. Here the CDR3 DNA reads TGTGCCAGCAGTTTCATCGGGACAGGCTCCTACGAGCAGTACTTC.

This rearrangement joins TRBV7-6 to TRBJ2-5; 7 nucleotides match TRBD1. After removal of 2 bases from V and 4 bases from J, the junction contained 13 bases not matched to a gene. Germline lookup yields CDR1 SGHVS and CDR2 FNYEAQ. The CDR3 has 17 amino acids. CDR3 in amino acids: CASSLHRGDRELETQYF. The CDR3 region has the DNA TGTGCCAGCAGCTTACATCGAGGAGACAGGGAGTTAGAGACCCAGTACTTC. Together with reference TRBV7-6 and TRBJ2-5, the CDR3 gives the full variable domain: GAGVSQSPRYKVTKRGQDVALRCDPISGHVSLYWYRQALGQGPEFLTYFNYEAQQDKSGLPNDRFSAERPEGSISTLTIQRTEQRDSAMYRCASSLHRGDRELETQYFGPGTRLLVL.

In this sample, this clone turned up a few times. This sequence joins TRBV6-1 and TRBJ1-1, with D possibly TRBD1 on 5 matching bases. From germline, CDR1 is MNHNS and CDR2 SASEGT. There are 13 residues in the CDR3. Trimming stripped 6 bases from V and 1 base from J, with 9 bases between. CDR3 sequence reads: CASRGLRNTEAFF. As DNA, the CDR3 is TGTGCCAGCAGGGGACTTCGGAACACTGAAGCTTTCTTT.